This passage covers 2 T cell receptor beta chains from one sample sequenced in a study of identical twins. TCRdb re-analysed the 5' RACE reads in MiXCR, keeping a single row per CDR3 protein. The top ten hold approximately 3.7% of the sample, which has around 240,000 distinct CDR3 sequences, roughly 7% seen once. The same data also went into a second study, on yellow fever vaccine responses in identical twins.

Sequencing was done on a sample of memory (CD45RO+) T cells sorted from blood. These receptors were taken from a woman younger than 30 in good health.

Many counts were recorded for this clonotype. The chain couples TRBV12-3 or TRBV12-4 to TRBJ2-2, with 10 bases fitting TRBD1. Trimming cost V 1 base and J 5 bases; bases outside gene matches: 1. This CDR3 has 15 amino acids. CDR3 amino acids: CASSLGDRGTGELFF. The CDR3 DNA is TGTGCCAGCAGTTTAGGGGACAGGGGAACCGGGGAGCTGTTTTTT.

CDR3 protein: CASSPPRTSGTIQETQYF. The CDR3 DNA sequence: TGTGCCAGCTCACCCCCAAGGACTAGCGGGACCATTCAAGAGACCCAGTACTTC. This rearrangement joins TRBV18 to TRBJ2-5; the match to TRBD2 covers 12 bases. The CDR3 is 18 amino acids. V lost 3 bases, J lost 2 bases, and 10 bases stayed unmatched. Germline assignment: CDR1 KGHSH and CDR2 LQKENI.